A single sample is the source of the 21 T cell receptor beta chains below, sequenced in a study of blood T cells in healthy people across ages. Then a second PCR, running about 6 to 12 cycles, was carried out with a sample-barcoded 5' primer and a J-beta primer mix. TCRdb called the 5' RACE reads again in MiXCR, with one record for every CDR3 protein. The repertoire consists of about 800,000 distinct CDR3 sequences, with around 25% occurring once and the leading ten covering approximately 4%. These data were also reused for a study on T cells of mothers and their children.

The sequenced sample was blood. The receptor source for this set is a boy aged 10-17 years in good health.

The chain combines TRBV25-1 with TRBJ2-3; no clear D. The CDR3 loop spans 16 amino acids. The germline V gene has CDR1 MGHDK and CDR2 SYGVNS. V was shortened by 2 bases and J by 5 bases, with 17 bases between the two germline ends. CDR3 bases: TGTGCCAGCAGTGAAAAGGGTTTTAATGTCGGAGATACGCAGTATTTT. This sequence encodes CASSEKGFNVGDTQYF.

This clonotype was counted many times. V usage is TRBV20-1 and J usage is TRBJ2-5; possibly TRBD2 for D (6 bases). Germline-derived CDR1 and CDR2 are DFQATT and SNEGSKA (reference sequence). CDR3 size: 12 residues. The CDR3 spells CSSWRGQETQYF. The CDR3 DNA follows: TGCAGCTCGTGGCGGGGCCAAGAGACCCAGTACTTC.

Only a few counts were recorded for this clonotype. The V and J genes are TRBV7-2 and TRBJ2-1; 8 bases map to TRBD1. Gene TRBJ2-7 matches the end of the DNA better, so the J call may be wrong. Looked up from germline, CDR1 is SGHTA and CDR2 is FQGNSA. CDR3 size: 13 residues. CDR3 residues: CASSLTGVREQYF. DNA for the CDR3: TGTGCCAGCAGCTTGACAGGGGTTCGAGAGCAGTACTTC.

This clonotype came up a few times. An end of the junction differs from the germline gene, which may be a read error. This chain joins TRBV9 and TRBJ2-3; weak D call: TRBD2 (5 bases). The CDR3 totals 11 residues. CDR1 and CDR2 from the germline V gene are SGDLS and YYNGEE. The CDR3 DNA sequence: TGTGCCGGCAGCGGTGGAGATACGCAGTATTTT. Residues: CAGSGGDTQYF.

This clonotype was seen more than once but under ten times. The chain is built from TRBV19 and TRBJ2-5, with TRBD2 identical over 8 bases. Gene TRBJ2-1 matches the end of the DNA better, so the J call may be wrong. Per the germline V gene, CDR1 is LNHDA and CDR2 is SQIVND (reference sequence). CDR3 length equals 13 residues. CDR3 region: CASSINSGMEQFF. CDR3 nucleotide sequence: TGTGCCAGTAGTATTAATAGCGGGATGGAGCAGTTCTTC.

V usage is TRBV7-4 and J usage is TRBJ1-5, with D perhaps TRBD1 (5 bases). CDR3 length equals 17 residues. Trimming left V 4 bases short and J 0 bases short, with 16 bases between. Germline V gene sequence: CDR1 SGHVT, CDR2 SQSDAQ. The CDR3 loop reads CASSSTPQGYSNQPQHF. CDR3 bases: TGTGCCAGCAGCTCAACCCCGCAGGGATATAGCAATCAGCCCCAGCATTTT. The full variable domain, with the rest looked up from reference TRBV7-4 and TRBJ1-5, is GAGVSQSPRYKVAKRGRDVALRCDSISGHVTLYWYRQTLGQGSEVLTYSQSDAQRDKSGRPSGRFSAERPERSVSTLKIQRTEQGDSAVYLCASSSTPQGYSNQPQHFGDGTRLSIL.

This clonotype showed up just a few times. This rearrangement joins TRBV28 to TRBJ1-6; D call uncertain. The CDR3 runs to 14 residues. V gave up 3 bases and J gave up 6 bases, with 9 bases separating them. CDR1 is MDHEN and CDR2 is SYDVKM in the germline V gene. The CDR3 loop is CASSFGRLNSPLHF. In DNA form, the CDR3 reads TGTGCCAGCAGTTTTGGCCGGCTTAATTCACCCCTCCACTTT.

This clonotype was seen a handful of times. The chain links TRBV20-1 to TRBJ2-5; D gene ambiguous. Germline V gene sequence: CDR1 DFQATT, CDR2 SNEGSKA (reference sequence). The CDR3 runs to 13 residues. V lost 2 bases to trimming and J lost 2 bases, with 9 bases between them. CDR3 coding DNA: TGCAGTGCTAGAAACAGAGATCAAGAGACCCAGTACTTC. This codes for CSARNRDQETQYF.

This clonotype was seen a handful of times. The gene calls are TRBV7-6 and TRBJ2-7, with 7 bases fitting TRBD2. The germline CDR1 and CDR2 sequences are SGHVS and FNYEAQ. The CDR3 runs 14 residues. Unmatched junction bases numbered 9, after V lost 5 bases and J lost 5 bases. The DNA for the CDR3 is TGTGCCAGCAGCCCTCTGGCGGGAGATGACGAGCAGTACTTC. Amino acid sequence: CASSPLAGDDEQYF. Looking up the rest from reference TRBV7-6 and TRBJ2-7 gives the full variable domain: GAGVSQSPRYKVTKRGQDVALRCDPISGHVSLYWYRQALGQGPEFLTYFNYEAQQDKSGLPNDRFSAERPEGSISTLTIQRTEQRDSAMYRCASSPLAGDDEQYFGPGTRLTVT.

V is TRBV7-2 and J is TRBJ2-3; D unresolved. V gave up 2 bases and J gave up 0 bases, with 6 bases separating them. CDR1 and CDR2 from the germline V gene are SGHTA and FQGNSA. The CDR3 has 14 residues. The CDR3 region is CASSLSQSTDTQYF. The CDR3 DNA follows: TGTGCCAGCAGCTTATCTCAGAGCACAGATACGCAGTATTTT.

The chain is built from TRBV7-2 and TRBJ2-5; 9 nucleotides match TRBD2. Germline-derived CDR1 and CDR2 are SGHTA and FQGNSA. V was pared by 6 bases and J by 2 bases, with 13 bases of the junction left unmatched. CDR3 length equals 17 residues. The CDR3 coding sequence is TGTGCCAGCAGTTACCTACCGGGACTAGCAAAGCAAGAGACCCAGTACTTC. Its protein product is CASSYLPGLAKQETQYF.

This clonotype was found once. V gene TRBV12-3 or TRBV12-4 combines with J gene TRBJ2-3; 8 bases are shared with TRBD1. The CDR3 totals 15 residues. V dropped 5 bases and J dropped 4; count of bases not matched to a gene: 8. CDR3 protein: CASSQGQVIADTQYF. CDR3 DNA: TGTGCCAGCAGTCAGGGACAGGTGATCGCAGATACGCAGTATTTT.

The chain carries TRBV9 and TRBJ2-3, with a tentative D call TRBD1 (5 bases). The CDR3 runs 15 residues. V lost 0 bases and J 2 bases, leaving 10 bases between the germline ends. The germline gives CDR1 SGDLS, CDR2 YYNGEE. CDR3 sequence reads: CASSVEDSYTDTQYF. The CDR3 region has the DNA TGTGCCAGCAGCGTAGAAGACAGTTACACAGATACGCAGTATTTT.

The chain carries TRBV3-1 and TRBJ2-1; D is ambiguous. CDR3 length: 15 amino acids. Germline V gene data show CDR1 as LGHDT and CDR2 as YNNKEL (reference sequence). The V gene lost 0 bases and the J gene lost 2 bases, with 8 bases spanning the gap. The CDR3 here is CASSQESITYNEQFF. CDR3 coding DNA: TGTGCCAGCAGCCAAGAGTCCATTACCTACAATGAGCAGTTCTTC.

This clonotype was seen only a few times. The CDR3 sequence: CASKTGTGGYGYTF. The CDR3, as DNA: TGCGCCAGTAAGACCGGGACAGGAGGCTATGGCTACACCTTC. V is TRBV5-1 and J is TRBJ1-2; 8 bases are a match to TRBD1. The CDR3 totals 14 residues. Germline trimming cut 8 bases from V and 4 bases from J; bases unmatched to any gene: 10. Germline-derived CDR1 and CDR2 are SGHRS and YFSETQ.

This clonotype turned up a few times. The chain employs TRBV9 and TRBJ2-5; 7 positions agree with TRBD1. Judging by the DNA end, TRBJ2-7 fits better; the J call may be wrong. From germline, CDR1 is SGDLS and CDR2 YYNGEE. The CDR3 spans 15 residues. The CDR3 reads CASSVAGGWVYEQYF. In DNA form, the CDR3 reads TGTGCCAGCAGCGTAGCAGGGGGATGGGTCTACGAGCAGTACTTC.

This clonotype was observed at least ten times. The CDR3 sequence is CASSLIGVNEKLFF. The DNA for the CDR3 is TGTGCCAGCAGCTTAATCGGGGTTAATGAAAAACTGTTTTTT. The chain joins TRBV7-3 to TRBJ1-4; D call uncertain. Between the trimmed V and J ends, which lost 1 base and 4 bases, there was a span of 7 bases. The germline V gene has CDR1 SGHTA and CDR2 FQGTGA. The CDR3 has 14 residues.

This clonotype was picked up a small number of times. The CDR3 region is CASLRDRGGEETQYF. The CDR3 nucleotides are TGTGCCAGCCTCCGGGACAGGGGTGGGGAGGAGACCCAGTACTTC. This chain uses TRBV28 with TRBJ2-5; 10 nucleotides align to TRBD1. V trimming: 8 bases; J trimming: 5 bases; junction bases outside the gene matches: 11. Germline assignment: CDR1 MDHEN and CDR2 SYDVKM. The CDR3 runs 15 residues.

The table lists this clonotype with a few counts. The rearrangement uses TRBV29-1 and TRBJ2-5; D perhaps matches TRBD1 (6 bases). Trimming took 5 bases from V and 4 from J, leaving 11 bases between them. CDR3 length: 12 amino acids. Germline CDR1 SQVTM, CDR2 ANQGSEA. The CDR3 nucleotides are TGCAGCGTTTCCCGGGACACAGAGACCCAGTACTTC. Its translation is CSVSRDTETQYF.

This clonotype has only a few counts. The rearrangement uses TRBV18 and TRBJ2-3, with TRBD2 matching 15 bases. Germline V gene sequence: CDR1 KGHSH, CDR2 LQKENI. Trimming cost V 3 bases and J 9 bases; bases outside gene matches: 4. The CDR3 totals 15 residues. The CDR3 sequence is CASSPTGLAGGTQYF. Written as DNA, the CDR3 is TGTGCCAGCTCACCTACGGGACTAGCGGGAGGAACGCAGTATTTT.

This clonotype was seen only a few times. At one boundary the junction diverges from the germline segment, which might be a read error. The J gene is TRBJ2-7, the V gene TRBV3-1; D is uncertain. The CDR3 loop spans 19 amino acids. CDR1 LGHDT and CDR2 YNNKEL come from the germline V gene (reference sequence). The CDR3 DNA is TGTGACAGCAGCCAAGGCCCTCAAGGTGGATCGGTAGGTCCCTACGAGCAGTACTTC. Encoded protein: CDSSQGPQGGSVGPYEQYF.